The source of this T cell receptor beta chain is a study of T cell responses to AZD1222 COVID-19 vaccine. Sequencing used immunoSEQ multiplex PCR; TCRdb keeps in-frame clones, though not all of them. The sample shows 150,000 to 190,000 clones, approximately 87% of them seen only once. Comment on this clone: Its target is not known.

The germline V and J ends were trimmed by 2 bases and 0 bases, with 7 bases remaining between them. The CDR3 has 15 amino acids. Germline V gene data show CDR1 as SEHNR and CDR2 as FQNEAQ (reference sequence). Regarding the study as a whole: Most donors were white British, females outnumbered males, and clonal diversity was possibly underestimated.

The genes are TRBV7-9 and TRBJ2-2, with a possible D match to TRBD2 (5 bases). The source material was peripheral blood, sampled 28 days after the second AZD1222 dose. This TCR came from an adult who received the AZD1222 COVID-19 vaccine. CDR3: CASSLLAANTGELFF. The CDR3 DNA reads as TGTGCCAGCAGCTTACTAGCTGCGAACACCGGGGAGCTGTTTTTT. The full variable domain, rest sourced from reference TRBV7-9 and TRBJ2-2, is DTGVSQNPRHKITKRGQNVTFRCDPISEHNRLYWYRQTLGQGPEFLTYFQNEAQLEKSRLLSDRFSAERPKGSFSTLEIQRTEQGDSAMYLCASSLLAANTGELFFGEGSRLTVL.